This T cell receptor beta chain was retrieved from a study of T cells expressing NK-cell markers. Overall study context: In the group of eight sequenced donors, seven were HCMV-seropositive and one was seronegative. Findings and limits, study-wide: Top CD8+ clonotypes included the dominant CD3+CD56+NKG2C+ clonotypes in six donors.

The CDR3 sequence is 13 residues long. Germline V CDR1 and CDR2: SGHRS, YFSETQ. As for this clonotype: Its specificity is not known.

TCRdb re-called the 5' RACE reads and shows each CDR3 protein once, DNA omitted. The sample has around 470,000 distinct CDR3 sequences. The V gene is TRBV5-1, the J gene TRBJ2-2. This clonotype originated in a woman between 45 and 60 years old in good health. Sequencing was performed on blood T cells: a sorted CD56 or NKG2C T cell subset, CD4+ or CD8+ T cells, or bulk PBMC T cells (not recorded which). The CDR3 here is CASSLNFRQELFF.